This TCR beta chain was identified during a study of T cells in Graves' hyperthyroidism and ophthalmopathy. The CDR3 consists of 12 residues. The V gene's germline CDR1 is WSHSY and CDR2 SAAADI. The ends were cut back, 0 bases at V and 10 bases at J, with 6 bases in the middle. Overall study findings and caveats: Ophthalmopathy got predicted by the model a median around 6.6 months before its onset.

This clonotype was observed at least ten times. The antigen is not known. The study based diagnoses on clinical symptoms, serum thyroxine and TRAb, thyroid ultrasound and orbital computed tomography. Source material for PBMCs was 10 ml fresh peripheral blood. RNA transcripts provided the source from which TCR beta CDR3 regions were amplified. The HTBI primer set was used in a first-round RT-PCR of the TCR CDR3. TCRdb re-analysed the multiplex PCR reads in MiXCR, keeping a single row per CDR3 protein. The table includes some 800,000 distinct CDR3 sequences, over 35% detected once. The chain employs TRBV10-2 and TRBJ1-4; D call uncertain. The sequence was obtained from a man in his late teens or twenties with Graves' hyperthyroidism. The sample comprised blood. The CDR3 DNA sequence: TGCGCCAGCAGTGAGTCGATGGGAAAACTGTTTTTT. Translated, it gives CASSESMGKLFF.